The rows below give T cell receptor beta chains drawn from one sample of a study of blood T cells in healthy people across ages. One entry per CDR3 protein results from TCRdb running MiXCR on the 5' RACE reads. Altogether hundreds of thousands of distinct CDR3 sequences are present, about 56% being singletons, with the ten largest covering around 25%. The sequencing input was blood. Every receptor here comes from a man aged 35-49 years in good health. Both conserved end residues are part of each CDR3. D genes are given only for firm matches. Expanded clones get a size class; other rows say once, few or many, or leave the size out.

>TRBJ2-1|TRBD1|TRBV9|.
CASSGEGQGSNEQFF
TGTGCCAGCAGCGGAGAGGGACAGGGTAGCAATGAGCAGTTCTTC
>TRBJ1-2|.|TRBV5-1|few
CASSHFGGAIYGYTF
TGCGCCAGCAGCCATTTTGGGGGCGCGATCTATGGCTACACCTTC
>TRBJ1-2|TRBD1|TRBV25-1|many
CASSEGSGTGWGYTF
TGTGCCAGCAGTGAGGGGTCAGGGACAGGCTGGGGCTACACCTTC
>TRBJ2-5|.|TRBV9|few
CASSVLNGAYNEQYF
TGTGCCAGCAGCGTATTAAATGGAGCCTACAATGAGCAGTACTTC
>TRBJ2-4|TRBD1|TRBV28|.
CASSSRDRGNIQYF
TGTGCCAGCAGTTCTCGGGACAGAGGAAACATTCAGTACTTC
>TRBJ1-5|.|TRBV20-1|few
CSASGGQIRLNQPQHF
TGCAGTGCTAGTGGGGGGCAAATTCGACTCAATCAGCCCCAGCATTTT
>TRBJ2-1|.|TRBV19|.
CACTARDYNEQFF
TGTGCCTGTACGGCGCGGGACTACAATGAGCAGTTCTTC
>TRBJ2-7|.|TRBV20-1|.
CSARDPNGQYEQYF
TGCAGTGCTAGAGATCCCAACGGCCAGTACGAGCAGTACTTC
>TRBJ2-5|.|TRBV28|.
CASSSLVAGSLKTQYF
TGTGCCAGCAGTTCCCTGGTTGCGGGGTCCCTAAAGACCCAGTACTTC
>TRBJ2-7|.|TRBV4-1|.
CASSQLDSGSYEQYF
TGCGCCAGCAGCCAACTGGACAGTGGATCCTACGAGCAGTACTTC
>TRBJ2-4|.|TRBV20-1|.
CSARDLKGSGLQYF
TGCAGTGCTAGAGATTTGAAGGGTAGTGGGCTGCAGTACTTC
>TRBJ1-2|.|TRBV9|.
CASSALDSNYNYGYTF
TGTGCCAGCAGCGCCTTAGACAGCAACTACAACTATGGCTACACCTTC
>TRBJ1-2|TRBD1|TRBV3-1|few
CASSQEYDRGYGCTF
TGTGCCAGCAGCCAAGAATATGACAGGGGATATGGCTGCACCTTC
>TRBJ1-4|.|TRBV20-1|.
CSARQDRILNEKLFF
TGCAGTGCTCGACAGGACCGAATTCTTAATGAAAAACTGTTTTTT
>TRBJ1-1|TRBD1|TRBV6-6|.
CASSNRQGEVNTEAFF
TGTGCCAGCAGTAACAGACAGGGGGAAGTGAACACTGAAGCTTTCTTT
>TRBJ2-1|.|TRBV4-2|.
CASSPLGDQPFNEQFF
TGTGCCAGCAGCCCCCTGGGAGACCAACCCTTCAATGAGCAGTTCTTC
>TRBJ2-7|TRBD1|TRBV4-1|.
CASSQVARQGGSEQYF
TGCGCCAGCAGCCAAGTCGCACGACAGGGTGGTTCCGAGCAGTACTTC
>TRBJ2-7|.|TRBV11-2|.
CASSLVQIGYEQYF
TGTGCCAGCAGCTTAGTGCAGATTGGATACGAGCAGTACTTC
>TRBJ1-5|.|TRBV25-1|.
CAIPPIDQPQHF
TGTGCCATCCCCCCAATAGATCAGCCCCAGCATTTT
>TRBJ2-3|.|TRBV6-5|.
CASSLAPGNTQYF
TGTGCCAGCAGTTTGGCACCGGGGAATACGCAGTATTTT
>TRBJ2-6|TRBD1|TRBV5-1|few
CASSQPTGAGANVLTF
TGCGCCAGCAGCCAACCAACAGGGGCTGGGGCCAACGTCCTGACTTTC
>TRBJ2-1|.|TRBV7-2|many
CASSFLNEQFF
TGCGCCAGCAGCTTTCTCAATGAGCAGTTCTTC
>TRBJ1-6|.|TRBV24-1|.
CATSDLQLSGDDSPLHF
TGTGCCACCAGTGATTTGCAGCTCTCGGGGGATGATTCACCCCTCCACTTT
>TRBJ2-7|.|TRBV20-1|.
CSGEGHPSYEQYF
TGCAGTGGAGAGGGACACCCTTCCTACGAGCAGTACTTC
>TRBJ2-7|.|TRBV12-3/TRBV12-4|.
CASTLRGGDSEQYF
TGTGCCAGCACCCTCCGTGGCGGGGACTCCGAGCAGTACTTC
>TRBJ2-1|.|TRBV29-1|.
CSAALSYNEQFF
TGCAGCGCCGCCCTCTCCTACAATGAGCAGTTCTTC
>TRBJ1-2|TRBD1|TRBV12-3/TRBV12-4|.
CASSKDRGRYGYTF
TGTGCCAGCAGCAAGGACAGGGGCCGCTATGGCTACACCTTC
>TRBJ2-1|.|TRBV20-1|.
CSAEPGVPSSYNEQFF
TGCAGTGCTGAGCCGGGGGTCCCTAGCTCCTACAATGAGCAGTTCTTC
>TRBJ2-1|.|TRBV29-1|.
CSVEVQGVQFF
TGCAGCGTTGAGGTACAGGGCGTGCAGTTCTTC
>TRBJ2-5|.|TRBV6-1|.
CASSERSRGETQYF
TGTGCCAGCAGTGAGCGGTCCAGGGGAGAGACCCAGTACTTC
>TRBJ2-5|.|TRBV20-1|.
CGGTGHQETQYF
TGCGGTGGGACGGGACACCAAGAGACCCAGTACTTC
>TRBJ2-3|TRBD2|TRBV20-1|.
CSANSGTSGPTDTQYF
TGCAGTGCTAATTCCGGGACTAGCGGACCCACAGATACGCAGTATTTT
>TRBJ1-1|.|TRBV27|.
CASSLTRAGTEAFF
TGTGCCAGCAGCTTAACCAGGGCGGGCACTGAAGCTTTCTTT
>TRBJ1-1|.|TRBV28|once
CASIGLTEAFF
TGTGCCAGCATTGGACTCACTGAAGCTTTCTTT
>TRBJ1-4|.|TRBV20-1|few
CSARGGRASNEKLFF
TGCAGTGCTAGAGGGGGGCGCGCCTCTAATGAAAAACTGTTTTTT
>TRBJ1-1|.|TRBV25-1|.
CASSEFGERLNTEAFF
TGTGCCAGCAGTGAATTTGGTGAGCGTCTGAACACTGAAGCTTTCTTT
>TRBJ2-7|TRBD1|TRBV28|.
CASCRTGGSYEQYF
TGTGCCAGCTGTCGGACAGGGGGTTCCTACGAGCAGTACTTC
>TRBJ2-1|TRBD2|TRBV7-9|.
CASSLDLAGDYIEQFF
TGTGCCAGCAGCTTAGATCTAGCGGGAGATTATATTGAGCAGTTCTTC
>TRBJ2-3|TRBD2|TRBV2|.
CASRSGTSGVTPSSTDTQYF
TGTGCCAGCAGGTCAGGCACTAGCGGGGTAACCCCATCTAGCACAGATACGCAGTATTTT
>TRBJ2-1|.|TRBV11-2|.
CASSLGRYKQFF
TGTGCCAGCAGCTTAGGCAGATACAAGCAGTTCTTC
>TRBJ2-7|TRBD2|TRBV18|.
CASSLSGRLYGEQYF
TGTGCCAGCTCACTTAGCGGGAGGCTATACGGCGAGCAGTACTTC
>TRBJ2-3|.|TRBV10-3|.
CAISESRTTAPDTQYF
TGTGCCATCAGTGAGTCGCGGACTACGGCTCCAGATACGCAGTATTTT
>TRBJ2-1|TRBD1|TRBV5-6|.
CASSLVGQGVNAFF
TGTGCCAGCAGCTTGGTGGGACAGGGGGTTAATGCGTTCTTC
>TRBJ2-5|TRBD1|TRBV13|few
CASSSLTNRDRGQETQYF
TGTGCCAGCAGCTCATTAACTAATAGGGACAGGGGACAAGAGACCCAGTACTTC
>TRBJ2-3|.|TRBV7-9|few
CASSPQLGSTDTQYF
TGTGCCAGCAGCCCACAGCTCGGGAGCACAGATACGCAGTATTTT
>TRBJ1-1|.|TRBV10-3|.
CAITQGVTTEAFF
TGTGCCATCACCCAGGGTGTTACCACTGAAGCTTTCTTT
>TRBJ1-2|TRBD1|TRBV7-2|.
CASPSSGTGSSGYTF
TGTGCCAGCCCCAGCTCCGGGACAGGGTCGTCTGGCTACACCTTC
>TRBJ2-4|TRBD2|TRBV5-1|few
CASSPVYGGGASKNIQYF
TGCGCCAGCAGCCCCGTTTATGGCGGGGGGGCCTCCAAAAACATTCAGTACTTC
>TRBJ2-6|.|TRBV29-1|.
CSVGQRPPFAFSGANVLTF
TGCAGCGTTGGGCAGCGTCCACCTTTTGCCTTCTCTGGGGCCAACGTCCTGACTTTC
>TRBJ2-7|.|TRBV10-3|.
CAISPRDPYEQYF
TGTGCCATCAGTCCCAGGGACCCCTACGAGCAGTACTTC
>TRBJ2-3|.|TRBV27|.
CASSLTTRDPFFTDTQYF
TGTGCCAGCAGTTTAACTACCCGGGACCCTTTTTTCACAGATACGCAGTATTTT
>TRBJ2-1|.|TRBV7-2|few
CASSLGAVALDEQFF
TGTGCCAGCAGCTTAGGGGCAGTCGCCCTAGATGAGCAGTTCTTC
>TRBJ1-3|.|TRBV27|.
CASRKRGSGNTIYF
TGTGCCAGCCGGAAAAGGGGCTCTGGAAACACCATATATTTT